A single T cell receptor (beta chain) is shown here with its context. Assay: immunoSEQ multiplex PCR; the TCRdb copy retains only in-frame clones and omits some. Counted here are 550,000 to 600,000 clones, 95% to 98% occurring once; the ten biggest clones make up roughly 0.29%. CD45RO negativity and positive selection for CCR7 defined naive CD8 cells, a population that excluded terminally differentiated effector memory CD45RA+ cells. This entry is derived from a study of shared clonotypes between healthy human individuals. V gave up 1 base and J gave up 6 bases; unmatched junction bases: 4. Germline V gene lookup returns CDR1 SGHNT and CDR2 YYREEE (reference sequence). The length of the CDR3 is 13 residues.

Sequenced input: naive CD8+ T cells sorted from blood. This chain connects TRBV5-4 to TRBJ2-7; 7 bases match TRBD2. This clonotype was obtained from a man aged 30 to 45 in good health. CDR3 nucleotide sequence: TGTGCCAGCAGCTTGTCTAGCGGAGGCGAGCAGTACTTC. Translation gives CASSLSSGGEQYF. The full variable domain, its missing parts supplied by reference TRBV5-4 and TRBJ2-7, is ETGVTQSPTHLIKTRGQQVTLRCSSQSGHNTVSWYQQALGQGPQFIFQYYREEENGRGNFPPRFSGLQFPNYSSELNVNALELDDSALYLCASSLSSGGEQYFGPGTRLTVT.